This TCR beta chain was identified in a study of T cell responses to AZD1222 COVID-19 vaccine. Study-level findings and limits: Females outnumbered males among donors, who were mostly white British; clonal diversity was possibly underestimated. Repertoire samples came only from after the peak T cell response. Regions 160-218 and 743-854 held dominance among vaccine-associated CD4 TCRs, which spanned spike.

Germline loops: CDR1 MNHEY, CDR2 SVGAGI. The CDR3 spans 16 residues. V was clipped by 4 bases and J by 4 bases; unmatched bases: 5. Turning to this clone: As yet, its antigen is unknown.

Sequencing used immunoSEQ multiplex PCR; TCRdb keeps in-frame clones, though not all of them. The sample carries some 200,000 clones, about 93% recorded once. The source was peripheral blood, collected on day 0 of MenACWY control vaccination. The chain is built from TRBV6-5 and TRBJ1-6; TRBD1 matches at 9 bases. This clonotype was obtained from an adult in good health. The CDR3 DNA reads as TGTGCCAGCAGTTCCGGACAGGGGAGTTATAATTCACCCCTCCACTTT. This codes for CASSSGQGSYNSPLHF.